One and the same sample provided the 31 T cell receptor beta chains below, sequenced in a study of OX40 agonist ivuxolimab in advanced cancers. TCRdb's table, derived via immunoSEQ multiplex PCR, lists solely in-frame clones and lacks some. Among around 50,000 clones listed, approximately 89% were seen once. Here the sequenced sample was CD4+ or CD8+ T cells sorted from blood, taken in a trial of the OX40 agonist ivuxolimab. These receptors were collected from an adult with an advanced solid tumor such as melanoma, head and neck, liver or kidney cancer.

The V call is TRBV6-5, the J call TRBJ2-4; D uncertain. The CDR3 runs 16 residues. V was shortened by 0 bases and J by 3 bases, with 12 bases between the two germline ends. The germline V gene has CDR1 MNHEY and CDR2 SVGAGI. CDR3 region: CASSYSGDLDKNIQYF. Written as DNA, the CDR3 is TGTGCCAGCAGTTACTCGGGTGACCTTGACAAAAACATTCAGTACTTC.

The V and J genes are TRBV5-1 and TRBJ2-5; no definite D call. The CDR3 consists of 15 residues. V lost 2 bases and J 2 bases, leaving 13 bases between the germline ends. Looked up from germline, CDR1 is SGHRS and CDR2 is YFSETQ. The CDR3 loop is CASSFLRPSQETQYF. DNA for the CDR3: TGCGCCAGCAGCTTTCTTCGGCCTAGTCAAGAGACCCAGTACTTC.

V is TRBV11-3 and J is TRBJ2-2; D unclear. The CDR3 is made up of 12 amino acids. Germline-derived CDR1 and CDR2 are SGHNT and YENEEA. V shed 4 bases and J shed 4 bases, with 4 bases lying between them. The CDR3 coding sequence is TGTGCCAGCAGCTACAGCACCGGGGAGCTGTTTTTT. It is translated as CASSYSTGELFF.

This clone is a singleton in its sample. The chain recombines TRBV6-1 with TRBJ2-7; 7 bases are a match to TRBD2. V dropped 3 bases and J dropped 0; count of bases not matched to a gene: 8. Germline V CDR1 and CDR2: MNHNS, SASEGT. The CDR3 runs 16 residues. As DNA, the CDR3 is TGTGCCAGCAGTGATCCTGTCGGCGGGAGCTCCTACGAGCAGTACTTC. Residues: CASSDPVGGSSYEQYF.

The V gene is TRBV5-1, the J gene TRBJ2-5; either TRBD1 or TRBD2 may supply D (5 bases each). CDR3 size: 15 residues. Germline V lookup: CDR1 SGHRS, CDR2 YFSETQ. V shed 1 base and J shed 5 bases, with 15 bases lying between them. CDR3 protein: CASSLSGAWGETQYF. For the CDR3, the DNA is TGCGCCAGCAGCTTGAGTGGGGCTTGGGGGGAGACCCAGTACTTC.

The rearrangement uses TRBV6-5 and TRBJ1-4; D may be TRBD1 (5 bases). CDR1 is MNHEY and CDR2 is SVGAGI in the germline V gene. Trimming removed 5 bases from V and 10 bases from J, with 17 bases in between. The CDR3 consists of 14 residues. In nucleotides, the CDR3 is TGTGCCAGCAGTCCCGGGGCTCGCCTGGGAAAACTGTTTTTT. This sequence encodes CASSPGARLGKLFF.

The J gene is TRBJ2-7, the V gene TRBV9, with TRBD2 matching 12 bases. The CDR3 extends over 18 amino acids. The ends lost 0 bases at V and 4 bases at J; junction bases unmatched: 11. The germline CDR1 and CDR2 sequences are SGDLS and YYNGEE. This CDR3 reads CASSVGPSGRAIGYEQYF. The CDR3 DNA sequence: TGTGCCAGCAGCGTAGGTCCTAGCGGGAGGGCCATCGGATACGAGCAGTACTTC.

V usage is TRBV6-5 and J usage is TRBJ1-6; the D is unclear. V was clipped by 0 bases and J by 10 bases, with 13 bases between them. This CDR3 contains 15 residues. Germline V gives CDR1 MNHEY, CDR2 SVGAGI. Here the CDR3 DNA reads TGTGCCAGCAGTTACTCGGCAGCGGAGTACTCACCCCTCCACTTT. It translates to CASSYSAAEYSPLHF.

The gene calls are TRBV19 and TRBJ1-5; D is possibly TRBD1 (6 bases). CDR1 is LNHDA, CDR2 SQIVND, per germline (reference sequence). The CDR3 contains 13 residues. V lost 3 bases and J 9 bases, leaving 12 bases between the germline ends. The CDR3 nucleotides read TGTGCCAGTAGTATCGAGCGGGGGCGGCCCCAGCATTTT. This codes for CASSIERGRPQHF.

This clone was detected a few times. The chain combines TRBV19 with TRBJ1-1, with D maybe TRBD1 (5 bases). The CDR3 contains 13 residues. The V and J ends lost 5 bases and 4 bases respectively, with 11 bases between them. Germline loops: CDR1 LNHDA, CDR2 SQIVND (reference sequence). CDR3 sequence reads: CASSRPGGTEAFF. The CDR3 DNA follows: TGTGCCAGTAGTCGCCCCGGGGGCACTGAAGCTTTCTTT.

The CDR3 coding sequence is TGTGCCAGCAGCACATTAGACGGATGGAACACTGAAGCTTTCTTT. It is translated as CASSTLDGWNTEAFF. The chain recombines TRBV21-1 with TRBJ1-1. TRBV21-1 is an annotated pseudogene. The CDR3 has 15 amino acids.

Written as DNA, the CDR3 is TGTGCCAGCAGTTACGGAGGGCGTTATGAAAAACTGTTTTTT. This codes for CASSYGGRYEKLFF. The V call is TRBV6-5, the J call TRBJ1-4; D remains unclear. The germline CDR1 and CDR2 sequences are MNHEY and SVGAGI. V gave up 2 bases and J gave up 6 bases, with 10 bases separating them. This CDR3 contains 14 residues.

The chain has TRBV6-1 and TRBJ2-7; D is possibly TRBD1 or TRBD2 (6 bases each). The length of the CDR3 is 13 residues. The germline gives CDR1 MNHNS, CDR2 SASEGT. The V end lost 10 bases, the J end lost 2 bases, and 15 bases lay between the germline ends. CDR3 nucleotide sequence: TGTGCCACTCGGAGGGGGGCCGCCTACGAGCAGTACTTC. It yields the protein CATRRGAAYEQYF.

The chain recombines TRBV4-2 with TRBJ2-2; the match to TRBD2 covers 9 bases. The CDR3 has 20 amino acids. The ends lost 2 bases at V and 0 bases at J; junction bases unmatched: 13. Germline values: CDR1 LGHNA, CDR2 YNFKEQ. The CDR3 region is CASSQYGTSFRLANTGELFF. The CDR3 DNA follows: TGTGCCAGCAGCCAATACGGGACTAGCTTCCGGCTGGCGAACACCGGGGAGCTGTTTTTT.

V gene TRBV7-2 combines with J gene TRBJ2-7, with D uncertain. The germline V gene encodes CDR1 SGHTA and CDR2 FQGNSA. Trimming took off 1 base at V and 2 bases at J, with 9 bases between the two ends. This CDR3 comprises 14 residues. The CDR3 reads CASSLGQHAYEQYF. CDR3 nucleotides: TGTGCCAGCAGCTTAGGGCAGCATGCCTACGAGCAGTACTTC.

This clone was seen only a few times. The chain carries TRBV10-3 and TRBJ1-1; 9 positions match TRBD1. Per germline, CDR1 ENHRY and CDR2 SYGVKD. Unmatched junction bases numbered 10, after V lost 6 bases and J lost 5 bases. The CDR3 is 15 residues long. The CDR3 nucleotides read TGTGCCATCAGCGGTGACAGGGGGGAGCGGACTGAAGCTTTCTTT. Translated: CAISGDRGERTEAFF.

About this clone itself: One end of the junction does not line up with germline, which may come from a read error. This chain joins TRBV28 and TRBJ2-3, with no clear D. There are 14 residues in the CDR3. Germline V gives CDR1 MDHEN, CDR2 SYDVKM. The DNA of the CDR3 is TGTGCCAGCAGTCTCCTCGGCCCCACAAATACGCAGTATTTT. This sequence encodes CASSLLGPTNTQYF.

DNA of the CDR3: TGTGCCAGTAGCCACGGGACAGACTACGAGCAGTACTTC. It yields the protein CASSHGTDYEQYF. The J gene is TRBJ2-7, the V gene TRBV19; 7 bases are a match to TRBD1. V was pared by 6 bases and J by 3 bases, with 5 bases of the junction left unmatched. The CDR3 totals 13 residues. Germline CDR1 reads LNHDA; CDR2 reads SQIVND (reference sequence).

Only one count was recorded for this clone. This chain joins TRBV4-2 and TRBJ1-3, with D possibly being TRBD1 (5 bases). From germline, CDR1 is LGHNA and CDR2 YNFKEQ. V gave up 4 bases and J gave up 0 bases, with 22 bases separating them. This CDR3 is 19 amino acids long. In DNA, the CDR3 is TGTGCCAGCAGCCGCACCTTCGTTGGGGACGGAAGCTCTGGAAACACCATATATTTT. Protein product: CASSRTFVGDGSSGNTIYF.

Remarks on this clone: One junction end disagrees with the germline gene, perhaps due to a read error. V usage is TRBV7-7 and J usage is TRBJ2-7; TRBD1 might be the D (7 bases). Germline V gene lookup returns CDR1 SSHAT and CDR2 FNYEAQ (reference sequence). The CDR3 runs 15 residues. The CDR3 loop reads CASSLATGTLYEQYF. The DNA of the CDR3 is TGTGCTAGCAGCTTAGCGACAGGGACTCTCTACGAGCAGTACTTC.

The chain recombines TRBV29-1 with TRBJ1-2; 8 bases line up with TRBD1. The CDR3 runs 13 residues. Germline trimming cut 6 bases from V and 4 bases from J; bases unmatched to any gene: 7. CDR1 and CDR2 from the germline V gene are SQVTM and ANQGSEA. CDR3 in DNA: TGCAGCGTGGACAGGACAGGGATCTATGGCTACACCTTC. Protein: CSVDRTGIYGYTF. Looking up the rest from reference TRBV29-1 and TRBJ1-2 gives the full variable domain: SAVISQKPSRDICQRGTSLTIQCQVDSQVTMMFWYRQQPGQSLTLIATANQGSEATYESGFVIDKFPISRPNLTFSTLTVSNMSPEDSSIYLCSVDRTGIYGYTFGSGTRLTVV.

The chain couples TRBV5-6 to TRBJ1-1; 9 nucleotides agree with TRBD1. This CDR3 has 11 amino acids. The V gene end was trimmed by 8 bases and the J gene end by 4 bases; junction bases not matched to a gene: 0. Germline CDR1 reads SGHDT; CDR2 reads YYEEEE. The CDR3 loop reads CARTGGTEAFF. CDR3 nucleotide sequence: TGTGCCAGGACAGGGGGCACTGAAGCTTTCTTT.

This rearrangement joins TRBV7-9 to TRBJ2-2; D is ambiguous. The CDR3 is 13 residues long. Trimming shortened V by 8 bases and J by 1 base, and 8 bases separated the two germline ends. Germline assignment: CDR1 SEHNR and CDR2 FQNEAQ (reference sequence). The CDR3 is CASVLKNTGELFF. The DNA for the CDR3 is TGTGCCAGCGTACTGAAGAACACCGGGGAGCTGTTTTTT.

The J gene is TRBJ2-1, the V gene TRBV7-2; D tentatively reads TRBD1 or TRBD2 (5 bases each). Deletions cut 5 bases from V and 2 bases from J, with 13 bases between. In germline, CDR1 is SGHTA, CDR2 FQGNSA. The CDR3 runs 15 residues. The CDR3 coding sequence is TGTGCCAGCAGCAGAGACTTGGGGGCCTACAATGAGCAGTTCTTC. This sequence encodes CASSRDLGAYNEQFF.

V and J are TRBV4-1 and TRBJ1-3; 7 nucleotides line up with TRBD1. Unmatched junction bases numbered 9, after V lost 4 bases and J lost 0 bases. The CDR3 sequence is 17 residues long. CDR1 and CDR2 (germline): MGHRA, YSYEKL. CDR3 in DNA: TGCGCCAGCAGCCGCCTGTTGGACAGGAGCTCTGGAAACACCATATATTTT. It encodes CASSRLLDRSSGNTIYF.

The rearrangement joins TRBV27 to TRBJ2-4, with D tentatively TRBD2 (6 bases). Trimming took 6 bases from V and 7 from J, leaving 19 bases between them. This CDR3 spans 15 amino acids. CDR1 and CDR2 from the germline V gene are MNHEY and SMNVEV (reference sequence). The CDR3 spells CASSLGLPAGNIQYF. The CDR3, as DNA: TGTGCCAGCAGCTTGGGACTCCCGGCGGGTAACATTCAGTACTTC.

The chain is built from TRBV27 and TRBJ2-7; a possible D gene is TRBD1 (6 bases). This CDR3 region has 16 residues. CDR1 and CDR2 from the germline V gene are MNHEY and SMNVEV (reference sequence). V lost 5 bases, J lost 2 bases, and 19 bases lay in between. CDR3 amino acids: CASSPLGGRGPYEQYF. The DNA of the CDR3 is TGTGCCAGCAGTCCCCTCGGAGGCAGGGGCCCCTACGAGCAGTACTTC.

J is TRBJ2-7 and V is TRBV11-2, with 9 bases matching TRBD2. The CDR3 spans 14 residues. Germline lookup yields CDR1 SGHAT and CDR2 FQNNGV. With V trimmed by 5 bases and J by 6 bases, 8 bases remained unmatched. The CDR3 sequence is CASSPGTSSSEQYF. The CDR3 DNA reads as TGTGCCAGCAGCCCCGGGACTAGCTCATCCGAGCAGTACTTC. The full variable domain, in which reference TRBV11-2 and TRBJ2-7 provide the parts outside the CDR3, is EAGVAQSPRYKIIEKRQSVAFWCNPISGHATLYWYQQILGQGPKLLIQFQNNGVVDDSQLPKDRFSAERLKGVDSTLKIQPAKLEDSAVYLCASSPGTSSSEQYFGPGTRLTVT.

The V call is TRBV7-3, the J call TRBJ2-7, with D tentatively TRBD2 (6 bases). V shed 5 bases and J shed 6 bases, with 14 bases lying between them. This CDR3 comprises 13 residues. The germline V gene encodes CDR1 SGHTA and CDR2 FQGTGA. The CDR3 region has the DNA TGTGCCAGCAGCCCCGGGAGTCAGCGCGAGCAGTACTTC. This translates into CASSPGSQREQYF.

This rearrangement joins TRBV19 to TRBJ2-1; a possible D gene is TRBD2 (5 bases). CDR3 size: 12 residues. Germline V gives CDR1 LNHDA, CDR2 SQIVND (reference sequence). V lost 5 bases, J lost 9 bases, and 11 bases lay in between. The CDR3 DNA is TGTGCCAGTAGTCCTAGCAGGTCTGAGCAGTTCTTC. Its protein is CASSPSRSEQFF.

The V and J genes are TRBV11-2 and TRBJ2-7, with D perhaps matching TRBD2 (6 bases). Trimming cost V 5 bases and J 2 bases, with 16 bases left between them. The germline V gene has CDR1 SGHAT and CDR2 FQNNGV. This CDR3 comprises 15 residues. The CDR3 sequence is CASSLGGTGAYEQYF. The CDR3 DNA reads TGTGCCAGCAGCCTAGGCGGGACTGGCGCCTACGAGCAGTACTTC.